This is a list of T cell receptor beta chains from one sample in a study of shared clonotypes between healthy human individuals. The method was immunoSEQ multiplex PCR; TCRdb's version includes in-frame clones alone and lacks a portion of them. The sample yields about 960,000 clones, roughly 72% seen once. The sample taken for sequencing was memory CD4+ T cells sorted from blood. These receptor sequences come from a man younger than 35 in good health. Both conserved end residues are part of each CDR3. Fields, in order: D gene, V gene, clone size, J gene, CDR3 protein, CDR3 DNA. The D gene is left open where the match is weak. The listing skips clone size in some rows; elsewhere it reads once, few, many or a size class.

.	TRBV5-6	.	TRBJ2-2	CASSLAGGGPGELFF	TGTGCCAGCAGCTTGGCGGGGGGCGGTCCCGGGGAGCTGTTTTTT
.	TRBV7-2	.	TRBJ2-7	CASSLGRYDEQYF	TGTGCCAGCAGCTTAGGACGATACGACGAGCAGTACTTC
TRBD2	TRBV11-1	few	TRBJ2-3	CASSSPSGSGGGTDTQYF	TGTGCCAGCAGCTCGCCCTCCGGTAGCGGGGGAGGGACAGATACGCAGTATTTT
TRBD2	TRBV7-9	few	TRBJ2-2	CASSLAGDGTGELFF	TGTGCCAGCAGCTTGGCGGGAGATGGCACCGGGGAGCTGTTTTTT
.	TRBV9	.	TRBJ2-1	CASTPAGASSYNEQFF	TGTGCCAGCACCCCGGCAGGCGCGAGCTCCTACAATGAGCAGTTCTTC
.	TRBV5-4	.	TRBJ2-1	CASSWVGLGSYNEQFF	TGTGCCAGCAGCTGGGTAGGGTTAGGGTCCTACAATGAGCAGTTCTTC
.	TRBV9	.	TRBJ2-7	CASSEGVGEQYF	TGTGCCAGCAGCGAAGGGGTTGGCGAGCAGTACTTC
.	TRBV5-1	once	TRBJ2-5	CASSPPAKETQYF	TGCGCCAGCAGTCCCCCGGCTAAAGAGACCCAGTACTTC
.	TRBV4-3	.	TRBJ1-2	CASSPGTRANYGYTF	TGCGCCAGCAGCCCAGGGACACGAGCTAACTATGGCTACACCTTC
.	TRBV6-5	many	TRBJ1-4	CASRSPNEKLFF	TGTGCCAGCAGGTCGCCGAACGAAAAACTGTTTTTT
.	TRBV28	many	TRBJ1-1	CAGLGGAGGNTEAFF	TGTGCCGGCCTGGGAGGGGCGGGTGGGAACACTGAAGCTTTCTTT
TRBD2	TRBV11-2	.	TRBJ2-1	CASSSVGLAGANEQFF	TGTGCCAGCAGCTCAGTTGGACTAGCGGGAGCAAATGAGCAGTTCTTC
TRBD1	TRBV7-3	.	TRBJ2-3	CASSEGQGADTQYF	TGTGCCAGCAGCGAAGGACAGGGAGCAGATACGCAGTATTTT
.	TRBV6-6	many	TRBJ1-6	CASRPSSSGNSPLHF	TGTGCCAGCAGGCCCTCATCCTCAGGGAATTCACCCCTCCACTTT
TRBD1	TRBV29-1	.	TRBJ1-1	CSVGTSGGSEAFF	TGCAGCGTTGGAACGTCAGGGGGATCTGAAGCTTTCTTT
TRBD1	TRBV7-9	.	TRBJ1-2	CASSIGTGDYGYTF	TGTGCCAGCAGCATCGGGACAGGGGACTATGGCTACACCTTC
.	TRBV14	once	TRBJ1-2	CASSQDRKIGYGYTF	TGTGCCAGCAGCCAAGACCGTAAGATCGGATATGGCTACACCTTC
TRBD1	TRBV4-1	.	TRBJ1-1	CASSQEGTYRGTEAFF	TGCGCCAGCAGCCAAGAAGGGACTTACAGGGGCACTGAAGCTTTCTTT
TRBD1	TRBV6-5	.	TRBJ1-2	CASSYSGGRGSGYTF	TGTGCCAGCAGTTACTCGGGTGGCAGGGGGAGCGGCTACACCTTC
.	TRBV4-1	.	TRBJ2-7	CASSQGQFLPEQYF	TGCGCCAGCAGCCAAGGCCAGTTCCTACCCGAGCAGTACTTC
.	TRBV2	.	TRBJ2-7	CASRPDRYSYEQYF	TGTGCCAGCAGACCAGACAGGTACTCCTACGAGCAGTACTTC
.	TRBV30	once	TRBJ2-3	CAWSRITITDTQYF	TGTGCCTGGAGTCGAATAACCATTACAGATACGCAGTATTTT
.	TRBV30	.	TRBJ1-5	CAWSVLGPNQPQHF	TGTGCCTGGAGTGTACTGGGACCCAATCAGCCCCAGCATTTT
.	TRBV6-5	.	TRBJ1-3	CASWGGGAGNTIYF	TGTGCCAGCTGGGGTGGGGGCGCTGGAAACACCATATATTTT
TRBD2	TRBV30	.	TRBJ2-1	CAWSVRGRGNEQFF	TGTGCCTGGAGTGTGCGGGGGAGGGGCAATGAGCAGTTCTTC
.	TRBV9	.	TRBJ1-1	CASIPPLEGAEAFF	TGTGCCAGCATACCCCCCCTAGAAGGCGCTGAAGCTTTCTTT
TRBD1	TRBV9	.	TRBJ2-7	CASSVLDRGEQYF	TGTGCCAGCAGCGTACTAGACAGGGGCGAGCAGTACTTC
TRBD1	TRBV19	.	TRBJ1-6	CASSLPPGQGGSPLHF	TGTGCCAGTAGTCTACCTCCGGGACAGGGGGGTTCACCCCTCCACTTT
.	TRBV18	once	TRBJ1-6	CASSPSLLGGQGSPLHF	TGTGCCAGCTCACCATCCCTTCTCGGGGGGCAGGGATCACCCCTCCACTTT
TRBD1	TRBV5-1	.	TRBJ2-2	CASSQTGGFTGELFF	TGCGCCAGCAGCCAGACAGGGGGGTTCACCGGGGAGCTGTTTTTT
TRBD1	TRBV4-1	.	TRBJ1-6	CASSQDAAGGRSYNSPLHF	TGCGCCAGCAGCCAAGATGCGGCAGGGGGCCGCTCCTATAATTCACCCCTCCACTTT
.	TRBV20-1	.	TRBJ2-7	CSATQGGEQYF	TGCAGTGCTACACAGGGTGGAGAGCAGTACTTC
.	TRBV6-1	once	TRBJ1-2	CASREDDSFLYGYTF	TGTGCCAGCAGAGAAGACGACAGCTTCCTCTATGGCTACACCTTC
.	TRBV19	.	TRBJ1-4	CASSLQRWGKLFF	TGTGCCAGTAGCCTTCAGCGGTGGGGAAAACTGTTTTTT
.	TRBV7-2	.	TRBJ1-1	CASSLNRFLTEAFF	TGTGCCAGCAGCTTAAACAGGTTTTTAACTGAAGCTTTCTTT
TRBD1	TRBV28	.	TRBJ1-6	CATQPGQGAMDNSPLHF	TGTGCCACTCAACCGGGACAGGGGGCGATGGATAATTCACCCCTCCACTTT
.	TRBV30	.	TRBJ1-6	CAWKSPRDSPLHF	TGTGCCTGGAAGTCTCCCAGGGATTCACCCCTCCACTTT
.	TRBV7-6	.	TRBJ2-3	CASSLALGARDTQYF	TGTGCCAGCAGCTTAGCGCTAGGCGCTAGGGATACGCAGTATTTT
.	TRBV14	.	TRBJ1-1	CASSQDLGLAEAFF	TGTGCCAGCAGCCAAGATCTGGGACTGGCTGAAGCTTTCTTT
TRBD2	TRBV10-3	.	TRBJ2-7	CAVSGTSSSYEQYF	TGTGCCGTCTCCGGGACTAGCTCTTCCTACGAGCAGTACTTC
.	TRBV30	once	TRBJ2-7	CAWSVGISYEQYF	TGTGCCTGGAGTGTTGGTATCTCCTACGAGCAGTACTTC
.	TRBV30	.	TRBJ2-7	CAWRLGSGWYEQYF	TGTGCCTGGAGGCTCGGTTCGGGGTGGTACGAGCAGTACTTC
TRBD1	TRBV6-1	.	TRBJ1-2	CASDRDRALYGYTF	TGTGCCAGCGACCGGGACAGGGCGCTCTATGGCTACACCTTC
TRBD1	TRBV18	once	TRBJ2-7	CASSQSRTGASYEQYF	TGTGCCAGCTCACAATCCAGGACAGGGGCCTCCTACGAGCAGTACTTC
.	TRBV11-2	.	TRBJ2-7	CASSEGGRGDLYEQYF	TGTGCCAGCAGCGAGGGCGGCAGGGGGGATCTCTACGAGCAGTACTTC
.	TRBV4-1	.	TRBJ2-1	CASSQVGSNEQFF	TGCGCCAGCAGCCAAGTTGGCTCAAATGAGCAGTTCTTC
.	TRBV30	few	TRBJ1-2	CAWTHLGDYGYTF	TGTGCCTGGACCCACTTGGGAGACTATGGCTACACCTTC
TRBD1	TRBV18	once	TRBJ2-1	CASSPGQGANNEQFF	TGTGCCAGCTCACCCGGACAGGGGGCTAACAATGAGCAGTTCTTC
.	TRBV23-1	.	TRBJ2-2	CASSQSGPTGELFF	TGCGCCAGCAGTCAATCGGGTCCCACCGGGGAGCTGTTTTTT
TRBD2	TRBV4-1	.	TRBJ2-1	CASSLAGDEQFF	TGCGCCAGCAGCCTAGCGGGAGACGAGCAGTTCTTC
TRBD2	TRBV25-1	.	TRBJ2-3	CASSEWGGLKTDTQYF	TGTGCCAGCAGTGAATGGGGGGGTTTAAAGACAGATACGCAGTATTTT